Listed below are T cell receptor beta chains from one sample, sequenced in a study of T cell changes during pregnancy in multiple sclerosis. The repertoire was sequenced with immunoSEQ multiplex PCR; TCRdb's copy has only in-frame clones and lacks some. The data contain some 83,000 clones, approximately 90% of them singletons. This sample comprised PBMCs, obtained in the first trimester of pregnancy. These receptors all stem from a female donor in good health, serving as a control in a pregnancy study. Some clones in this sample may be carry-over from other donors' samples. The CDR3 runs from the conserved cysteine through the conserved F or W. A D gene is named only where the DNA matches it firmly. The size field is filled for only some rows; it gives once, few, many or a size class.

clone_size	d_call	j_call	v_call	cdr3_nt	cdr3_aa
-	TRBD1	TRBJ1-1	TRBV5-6	TGTGCCAGCAGCTTGGCCGAACAGGGGGGACCTTTCTTT	CASSLAEQGGPFF
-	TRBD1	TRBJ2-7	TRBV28	TGTGCCAGCAGTTCACCCTCGACAGGGCCCTACGAGCAGTACTTC	CASSSPSTGPYEQYF
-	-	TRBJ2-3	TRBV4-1	TGCGCCAGCAGCCAAGCGTTGTCCTCTAGCACAGATACGCAGTATTTT	CASSQALSSSTDTQYF
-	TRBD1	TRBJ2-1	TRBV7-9	TGTGCCAGCAGCCCTACGGGACAGAACAATGAGCAGTTCTTC	CASSPTGQNNEQFF
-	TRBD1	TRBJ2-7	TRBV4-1	TGCGCCAGCAGCCGCCTCGGACAGGGGCTCTCCTACGAGCAGTACTTC	CASSRLGQGLSYEQYF
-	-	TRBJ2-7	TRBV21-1	TGTGCCAGCAAAACGGGGAGGGCCGTATACGAGCAGTACTTC	CASKTGRAVYEQYF
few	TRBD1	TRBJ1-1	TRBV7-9	TGTGCCGCATCACAGGGGGCTCGGAACACTGAAGCTTTCTTT	CAASQGARNTEAFF
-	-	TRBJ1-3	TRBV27	TGTGCCAGCAGTTCCCTTATTACTGGAAACACCATATATTTT	CASSSLITGNTIYF
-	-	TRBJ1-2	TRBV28	TGTGCCAGCAGTTTTGGGGCCACGGCGGGGGATGGCTACACCTTC	CASSFGATAGDGYTF
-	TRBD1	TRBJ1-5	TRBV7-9	TGTGCCAGCAGCAACATCCAGGGGGATCAGCCCCAGCATTTT	CASSNIQGDQPQHF
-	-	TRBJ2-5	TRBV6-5	TGTGCCAGTAAGGGGGGGCGCGGAGAGACCCAGTACTTC	CASKGGRGETQYF
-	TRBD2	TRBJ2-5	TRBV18	TGTGCCAGCTCAATCCCCGGGACTAGCGCAGGGGAGACCCAGTACTTC	CASSIPGTSAGETQYF
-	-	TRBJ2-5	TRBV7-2	TGTGCCAGCAGCTTAGGGCTAGCGTGGTACCAAGAGACCCAGTACTTC	CASSLGLAWYQETQYF
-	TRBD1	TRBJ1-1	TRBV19	TGTGCCAGTACCGACAGGGGTAACACTGAAGCTTTCTTT	CASTDRGNTEAFF
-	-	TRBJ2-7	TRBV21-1	TGTGCCAGCAGCAGGGGGACTAGCGGGGGGATATACGAGCAGTACTTC	CASSRGTSGGIYEQYF
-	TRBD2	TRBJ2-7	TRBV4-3	TGCGCCAGCAGCCAAGAGGGGCTAGCGGGCGAGCAGTACTTC	CASSQEGLAGEQYF
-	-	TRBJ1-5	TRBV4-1	TGCGCCAGCAGCCGAGAGAGGGGGAATCAGCCCCAGCATTTT	CASSRERGNQPQHF
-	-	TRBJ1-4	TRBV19	TGTGCCAGTAGCCCCGGGACACGGCAGGAAAAACTGTTTTTT	CASSPGTRQEKLFF
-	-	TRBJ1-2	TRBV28	TGTGCCAGCAGTGGGGGGGGGCCGGGCTATGGCTACACCTTC	CASSGGGPGYGYTF
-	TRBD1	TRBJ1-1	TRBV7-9	TGTGCCAGCAGCTGGTGGACAGGGCTCACTGAAGCTTTCTTT	CASSWWTGLTEAFF
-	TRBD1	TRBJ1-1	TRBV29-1	TGCAGCGTTGAAGCAGGGGGGAACACTGAAGCTTTCTTT	CSVEAGGNTEAFF
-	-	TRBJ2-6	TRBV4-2	TGTGCCAGCAGCCAAGATCGTCCGACAGCCTCCTCTGGGGCCAACGTCCTGACTTTC	CASSQDRPTASSGANVLTF
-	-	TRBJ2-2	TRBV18	TGTGCCAGCTCACCATTGGACAGCGGGACCACCGGGGAGCTGTTTTTT	CASSPLDSGTTGELFF
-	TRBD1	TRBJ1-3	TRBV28	TGTGCCAGCAGCTCAGGGGGGACCTCTGGAAACACCATATATTTT	CASSSGGTSGNTIYF
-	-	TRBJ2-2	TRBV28	TGTGCCAGCAGTTTTACCCGGGGGAGGAACACCGGGGAGCTGTTTTTT	CASSFTRGRNTGELFF
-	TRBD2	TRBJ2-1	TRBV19	TGTGCCAGTAGTTCCCTTAGCGGGGCTAGACACAATGAGCAGTTCTTC	CASSSLSGARHNEQFF
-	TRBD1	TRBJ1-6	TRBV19	TGTGCCAGTAGTATAGGTGACAGGGGGCAGAGTTCACCCCTCCACTTT	CASSIGDRGQSSPLHF
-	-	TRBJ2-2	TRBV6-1	TGTGCCAGCAGTGAACTAGACTTAGTACCCGGGGAGCTGTTTTTT	CASSELDLVPGELFF
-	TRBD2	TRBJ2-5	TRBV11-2	TGTGCCAGCAGCTTAGATGTAGCGGGGTTGTACCAAGAGACCCAGTACTTC	CASSLDVAGLYQETQYF
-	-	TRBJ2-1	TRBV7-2	TGTGCCAGCAGCTTAAGAGCGAGCAATGAGCAGTTCTTC	CASSLRASNEQFF
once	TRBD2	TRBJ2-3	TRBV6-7	TGTGCCAGCAGTTCCCCCTGGAGCGGGGGGGCCTCAGATACGCAGTATTTT	CASSSPWSGGASDTQYF
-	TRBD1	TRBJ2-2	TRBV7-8	TGCCTCTCCTCAGCCCGGGACAGGTACAACACCGGGGAGCTGTTTTTT	CLSSARDRYNTGELFF
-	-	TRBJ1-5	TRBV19	TGTGCCAGTAGCCCGATGGGAGGTCCCAATCAGCCCCAGCATTTT	CASSPMGGPNQPQHF
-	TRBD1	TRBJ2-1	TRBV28	TGTGCCAGCAGTTTCGGGACAGATTACAATGAGCAGTTCTTC	CASSFGTDYNEQFF
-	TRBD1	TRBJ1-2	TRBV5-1	TGCGCCAGCAGCTTAGAGACAGGGGCGAACTATGGCTACACCTTC	CASSLETGANYGYTF
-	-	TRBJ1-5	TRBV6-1	TGTGCCAGCAGACAGGTTAACAATCAGCCCCAGCATTTT	CASRQVNNQPQHF
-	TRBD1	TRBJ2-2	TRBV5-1	TGCGCCAGCAGCTTCCGGACAGGGCCCTCGAACACCGGGGAGCTGTTTTTT	CASSFRTGPSNTGELFF
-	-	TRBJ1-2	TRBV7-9	TGTGCCAGCAGCTTAGCCATCAGCGACTATGGCTACACCTTC	CASSLAISDYGYTF
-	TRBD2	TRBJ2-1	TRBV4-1	TGCGCCAGCAGCCAAGAACAGCGGGGCGCCTACAATGAGCAGTTCTTC	CASSQEQRGAYNEQFF
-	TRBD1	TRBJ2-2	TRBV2	TGTGCCAGCTCCTTTTGGCAGGGGGACACCGGGGAGCTGTTTTTT	CASSFWQGDTGELFF
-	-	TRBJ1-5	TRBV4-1	TGCGCCAGCAGCCGCGGGGTGGGCAATCAGCCCCAGCATTTT	CASSRGVGNQPQHF
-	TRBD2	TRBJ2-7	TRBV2	TGTGCCAGCAGCGCACTAGCGGGGGGCCAAAGCGAGCAGTACTTC	CASSALAGGQSEQYF
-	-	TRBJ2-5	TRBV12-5	TGTGCTAGTGGTTTTGGGCGGAGGGCCGGGGCTCAAGAGACCCAGTACTTC	CASGFGRRAGAQETQYF